This T cell receptor (beta chain) is drawn from a study of T cell changes during pregnancy in multiple sclerosis. Profiled with immunoSEQ multiplex PCR; TCRdb holds only in-frame clones, not every one. The sample consists of roughly 18,000 clones, 88% of them appearing once. There are 13 residues in the CDR3. The V gene's germline CDR1 is ENHRY and CDR2 SYGVKD. Trimming cost V 1 base and J 10 bases, with 11 bases left between them. This receptor was obtained from a female donor in good health, enrolled as a control in a pregnancy study. The sequenced sample was CD4+ T cells from peripheral blood mononuclear cells, obtained in the first trimester of pregnancy. The V gene is TRBV10-3, the J gene TRBJ2-1; D not certain. CDR3 sequence reads: CAISEYSPGEQFF. The CDR3 nucleotides read TGTGCCATCAGTGAGTATAGCCCCGGCGAGCAGTTCTTC.